This entry lists 4 T cell receptor beta chains sequenced from one sample in a study of cytomegalovirus exposure and HLA in healthy donors. 13 Jbeta primers and 60 Vbeta primers were used for the PCR. Repertoires were generated with immunoSEQ multiplex PCR, while TCRdb's copy carries only in-frame clones and drops some. The sample consists of around 180,000 clones, more than 60% of them appearing once. The sample comprised PBMCs. These receptors all stem from a woman in her thirties in good health and CMV-seropositive.

The rearrangement uses TRBV2 and TRBJ2-5; D remains ambiguous. Trimming pared 7 bases from V and 2 bases from J, leaving 5 bases between. Germline V gene sequence: CDR1 SNHLY, CDR2 FYNNEI. The CDR3 spans 11 residues. The CDR3 region is CASMRQETQYF. In DNA form, the CDR3 reads TGTGCCAGCATGCGACAAGAGACCCAGTACTTC.

The chain uses TRBV13 and TRBJ2-7, with 11 bases that match TRBD2. J lost 3 bases, V lost 6 bases, and 7 bases had no gene match. Germline assignment: CDR1 PRHDT and CDR2 FYEKMQ (reference sequence). The CDR3 spans 15 residues. The CDR3 DNA follows: TGTGCCAGCAGTCTCGGGACTAGCGGACGCTACGAGCAGTACTTC. As protein: CASSLGTSGRYEQYF.

This clone has a handful of counts. The J gene is TRBJ1-5, the V gene TRBV7-6; D unresolved. V lost 3 bases to trimming and J lost 5 bases, with 14 bases between them. CDR3 length: 15 amino acids. Germline CDR1 and CDR2: SGHVS and FNYEAQ. Here the CDR3 DNA reads TGTGCCAGCAGCTTCGGTTCCGCCGGGGATCAGCCCCAGCATTTT. This sequence encodes CASSFGSAGDQPQHF.

The CDR3 sequence is CASSLGVGVAYEQYF. CDR3 nucleotides: TGCGCCAGCAGCTTGGGGGTCGGGGTTGCCTACGAGCAGTACTTC. The chain links TRBV5-1 to TRBJ2-7, with D possibly TRBD2 on 5 matching bases. CDR3 length: 15 residues. V gave up 0 bases and J gave up 2 bases, with 12 bases separating them. Germline values: CDR1 SGHRS, CDR2 YFSETQ.